This TCR beta chain was found in a study of T cell changes during pregnancy in multiple sclerosis. Only one count was recorded for this clone. Generated by immunoSEQ multiplex PCR, the TCRdb table keeps only in-frame clones and is missing some. The sample has about 77,000 clones, approximately 94% seen once. Germline V gene sequence: CDR1 SGHDT, CDR2 YYEEEE. The CDR3 totals 16 residues. V gave up 4 bases and J gave up 2 bases, with 15 bases separating them. The receptor was isolated from a female donor in good health, enrolled as a control in a pregnancy study. The sequencing here drew on peripheral blood, taken after pregnancy. The chain uses TRBV5-6 and TRBJ2-2, with a tentative D call TRBD2 (5 bases). In DNA form, the CDR3 reads TGTGCCAGCAGCCATCTTAGCGAATATAACACCGGGGAGCTGTTTTTT. Its translation is CASSHLSEYNTGELFF.